This T cell receptor (beta chain) was documented in a study of blood T cell repertoires in COVID-19. Study information: The United States, Italy and Spain provided the acute and convalescent COVID-19 samples.

Germline V gene lookup returns CDR1 SEHNR and CDR2 FQNEAQ (reference sequence). V lost 1 base, J lost 4 bases, and 10 bases lay in between. This CDR3 comprises 14 residues. Per the study methods: Amplification of reference gene primers was used by the study to estimate nucleated cell counts. Libraries were prepared by immunoSEQ multiplex PCR; TCRdb keeps only in-frame clonotypes and omits some of them. V and J calls and clone size follow that table, whereas D and trimming were derived from the DNA. The table has approximately 280,000 clones, 88% seen once. The chain has TRBV7-9 and TRBJ1-1; D is unresolved. The specimen sequenced was peripheral blood. The clonotype originates from a man between 18 and 35 years old with active or convalescent COVID-19. This chain's CDR3 is CASSLGGGFTEAFF. CDR3 nucleotide sequence: TGTGCCAGCAGCTTAGGGGGAGGGTTCACTGAAGCTTTCTTT.